This T cell receptor beta chain was sequenced for a study of blood T cells in healthy people across ages. General study points: TCR beta diversity, measured per million T cells, fell in a roughly linear way with age.

PCR was performed a second time for 7 to 11 cycles using a sample-barcoded 5' primer and a J-beta primer mix. MiXCR was run by TCRdb on the 5' RACE reads, yielding one entry per CDR3 protein. In the table there are about 280,000 distinct CDR3 sequences, 27% of which are singletons. This clonotype was counted only a few times. Its antigen is currently unknown. This sequence originates from a woman between 65 and 79 years old in good health. The sequenced material came from blood.

The CDR3 sequence: CASSSPAWSGRTDTQYF. CDR3 DNA: TGTGCCAGCAGTTCCCCCGCTTGGAGCGGGAGGACAGATACGCAGTATTTT. This sequence joins TRBV6-5 and TRBJ2-3; 9 bases are a match to TRBD2. Germline CDR1 MNHEY, CDR2 SVGAGI. After removal of 4 bases from V and 3 bases from J, the junction contained 11 bases not matched to a gene. The CDR3 length is 17 residues.